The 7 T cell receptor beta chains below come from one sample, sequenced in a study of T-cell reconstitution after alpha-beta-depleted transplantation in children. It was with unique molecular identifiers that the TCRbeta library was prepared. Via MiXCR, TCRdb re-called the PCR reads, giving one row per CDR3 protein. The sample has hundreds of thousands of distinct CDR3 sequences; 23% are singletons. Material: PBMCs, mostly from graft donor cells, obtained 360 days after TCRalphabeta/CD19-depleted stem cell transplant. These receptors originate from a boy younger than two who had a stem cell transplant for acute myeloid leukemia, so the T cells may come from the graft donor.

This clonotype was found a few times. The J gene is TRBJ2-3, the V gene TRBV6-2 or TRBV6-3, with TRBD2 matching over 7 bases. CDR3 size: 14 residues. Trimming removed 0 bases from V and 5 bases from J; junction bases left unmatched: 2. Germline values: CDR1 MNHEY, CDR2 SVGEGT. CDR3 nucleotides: TGTGCCAGCAGTTACTCGGCGGGGGAAGATACGCAGTATTTT. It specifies CASSYSAGEDTQYF.

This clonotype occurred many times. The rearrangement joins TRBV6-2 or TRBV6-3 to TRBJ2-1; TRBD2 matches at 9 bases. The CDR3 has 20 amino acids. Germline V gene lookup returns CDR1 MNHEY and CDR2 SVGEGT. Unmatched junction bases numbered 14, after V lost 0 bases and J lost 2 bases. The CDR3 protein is CASSYSGTSSPSSPYNEQFF. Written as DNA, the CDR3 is TGTGCCAGCAGTTACTCAGGGACTAGCAGCCCTTCCTCTCCCTACAATGAGCAGTTCTTC.

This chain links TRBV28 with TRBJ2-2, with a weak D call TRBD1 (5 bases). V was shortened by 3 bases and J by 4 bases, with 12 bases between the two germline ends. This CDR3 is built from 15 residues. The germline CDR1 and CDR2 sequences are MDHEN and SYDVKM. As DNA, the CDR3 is TGTGCCAGCAGTTTTAGGAGACAGACCACCGGGGAGCTGTTTTTT. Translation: CASSFRRQTTGELFF.

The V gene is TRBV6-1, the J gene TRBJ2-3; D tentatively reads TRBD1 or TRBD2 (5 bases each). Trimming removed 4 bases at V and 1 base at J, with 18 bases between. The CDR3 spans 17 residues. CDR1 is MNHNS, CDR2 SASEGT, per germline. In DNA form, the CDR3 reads TGTGCCAGCAGTGTAGGGGCAACGGGGTACCGCACAGATACGCAGTATTTT. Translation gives CASSVGATGYRTDTQYF.

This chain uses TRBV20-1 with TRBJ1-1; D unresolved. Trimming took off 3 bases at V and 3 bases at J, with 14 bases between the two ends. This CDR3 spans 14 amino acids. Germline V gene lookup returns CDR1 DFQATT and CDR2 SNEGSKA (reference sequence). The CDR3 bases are TGCAGTGCTAGTATCGGTGGGTACTACACTGAAGCTTTCTTT. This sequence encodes CSASIGGYYTEAFF.

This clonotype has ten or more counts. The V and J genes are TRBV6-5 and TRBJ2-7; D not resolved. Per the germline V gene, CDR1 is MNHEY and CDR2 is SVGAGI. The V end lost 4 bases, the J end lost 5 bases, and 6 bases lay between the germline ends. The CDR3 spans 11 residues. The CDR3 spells CASSWMDEQYF. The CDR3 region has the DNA TGTGCCAGCAGTTGGATGGACGAGCAGTACTTC.

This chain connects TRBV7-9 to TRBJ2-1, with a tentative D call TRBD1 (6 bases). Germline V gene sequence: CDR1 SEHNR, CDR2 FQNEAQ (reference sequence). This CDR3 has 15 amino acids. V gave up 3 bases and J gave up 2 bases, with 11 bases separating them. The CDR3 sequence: CASSFDRFTYNEQFF. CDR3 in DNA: TGTGCCAGCAGCTTCGACAGGTTTACCTACAATGAGCAGTTCTTC.